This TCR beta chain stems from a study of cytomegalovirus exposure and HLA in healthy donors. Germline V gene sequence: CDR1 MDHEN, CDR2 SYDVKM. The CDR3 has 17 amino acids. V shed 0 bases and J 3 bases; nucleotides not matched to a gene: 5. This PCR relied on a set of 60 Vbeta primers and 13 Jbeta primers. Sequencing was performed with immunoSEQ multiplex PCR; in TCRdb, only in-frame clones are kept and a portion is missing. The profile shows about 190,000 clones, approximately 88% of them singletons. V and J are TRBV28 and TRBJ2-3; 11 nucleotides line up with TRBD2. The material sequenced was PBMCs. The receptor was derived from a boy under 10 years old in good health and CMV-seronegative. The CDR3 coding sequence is TGTGCCAGCAGTTTATGGAGAATAGCGGGGGGGACAGATACGCAGTATTTT. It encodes CASSLWRIAGGTDTQYF.